What follows is one T cell receptor (beta chain) and its context. Original processing methods: The assay estimated nucleated cells by amplifying reference gene primers. Profiled with immunoSEQ multiplex PCR; TCRdb holds only in-frame clones, not every one. That table is the source of V, J and clone size, and D and trimming were worked out from the DNA. Counted here are approximately 110,000 clones, more than 75% occurring once; the ten biggest clones make up 7.9%. The data were obtained in a study of blood T cell repertoires in COVID-19. The overall study: Some COVID-19 samples were acute and others convalescent; all came from the United States, Italy and Spain.

The receptor comes from a man between 65 and 85 years old with acute or convalescent COVID-19. Specimen: peripheral blood.

DNA for the CDR3: TGTGCCAGCAGTTGGGGTGGGGAGAATGAGCAGTTCTTC. Its translation is CASSWGGENEQFF. The rearrangement uses TRBV5-6 and TRBJ2-1, with TRBD2 as a possible D gene (5 bases). Germline CDR1 is SGHDT and CDR2 is YYEEEE. The CDR3 has 13 residues. V was trimmed by 5 bases and J by 7 bases, leaving 13 bases between them.